A single sample gave rise to the 26 T cell receptor beta chains below, sequenced in a study of T cells in Graves' hyperthyroidism and ophthalmopathy. Amplification of TCR beta CDR3 regions used RNA as the template. Using the HTBI primer set, a first-round RT-PCR was run on the TCR CDR3. Via MiXCR, TCRdb re-called the multiplex PCR reads, giving one row per CDR3 protein. The table shows a few hundred thousand distinct CDR3 sequences, with more than 45% occurring only once. The sample comprised peripheral blood or thyroid tissue (not recorded which). The receptors originated from a woman younger than 35 with Graves' hyperthyroidism.

This clonotype appeared many times. The chain links TRBV4-1 to TRBJ1-4; D gene ambiguous. The CDR3 runs 12 residues. Trimming removed 0 bases from V and 6 bases from J, with 2 bases in between. In germline, CDR1 is MGHRA, CDR2 YSYEKL. The CDR3 DNA follows: TGCGCCAGCAGCCAAGAGTATGAAAAACTGTTTTTT. Protein: CASSQEYEKLFF.

The V and J genes are TRBV20-1 and TRBJ2-7; no clear D gene. CDR3 length: 12 residues. Between the trimmed V and J ends, which lost 8 bases and 1 base, there was a span of 12 bases. Per the germline V gene, CDR1 is DFQATT and CDR2 is SNEGSKA (reference sequence). The CDR3 DNA reads as TGCAGTTACCTAGGCAGATCCTACGAGCAGTACTTC. Encoded protein: CSYLGRSYEQYF.

This clonotype was seen a single time. The V call is TRBV2, the J call TRBJ2-7; D possibly corresponds to TRBD1 (6 bases). With 4 bases removed from V and 0 bases from J, the gap between germline ends came to 10 bases. The CDR3 sequence is 14 residues long. Germline V gene data show CDR1 as SNHLY and CDR2 as FYNNEI. The CDR3 nucleotides are TGTGCCAGCAGTGGGGACATGAGCTCCTACGAGCAGTACTTC. Residues: CASSGDMSSYEQYF.

Many counts were recorded for this clonotype. V usage is TRBV5-1 and J usage is TRBJ1-2; TRBD1 agrees at 9 bases. Germline lookup yields CDR1 SGHRS and CDR2 YFSETQ. Trimming at V came to 0 bases and at J to 7 bases, leaving 4 bases not matched to a gene. The CDR3 consists of 14 residues. The DNA of the CDR3 is TGCGCCAGCAGCTTGGTGGGACAGGGACGTGGCTACACCTTC. Amino acids: CASSLVGQGRGYTF.

This clonotype was seen at least ten times. The rearrangement joins TRBV4-1 to TRBJ1-1, with D hard to call. V lost 1 base and J lost 9, with 18 bases in between. This CDR3 region has 15 residues. CDR1 MGHRA and CDR2 YSYEKL come from the germline V gene. CDR3 region: CASSQVLRNPRKAFF. CDR3 DNA sequence: TGCGCCAGCAGCCAAGTTTTACGTAACCCGAGGAAAGCTTTCTTT.

V and J are TRBV11-1 and TRBJ1-1; no reliable D call. Trimming pared 0 bases from V and 11 bases from J, leaving 7 bases between. The CDR3 length is 11 residues. Germline V gene lookup returns CDR1 SGHAT and CDR2 FQDESV (reference sequence). The CDR3 reads CASSLAGRAFF. The DNA of the CDR3 is TGTGCCAGCAGCTTAGCAGGGCGTGCTTTCTTT.

V is TRBV7-3 and J is TRBJ2-7; TRBD1 matches 9 bases. CDR1 is SGHTA and CDR2 is FQGTGA in the germline V gene. V shed 4 bases, J shed 7 bases, and the junction held 14 bases outside the gene matches. CDR3 length: 16 amino acids. The CDR3 DNA sequence: TGTGCCAGCAGCTCCGAGGGACAGGGCGGCTACAATGAGCAGTACTTC. Residues: CASSSEGQGGYNEQYF.

This chain connects TRBV18 to TRBJ2-7; D possibly corresponds to TRBD2 (5 bases). V gave up 0 bases and J gave up 3 bases, with 12 bases separating them. CDR1 and CDR2 (germline): KGHSH, LQKENI. The CDR3 length is 15 residues. This chain's CDR3 is CASSPPTGTFYEQYF. DNA for the CDR3: TGTGCCAGCTCACCACCGACGGGAACTTTCTACGAGCAGTACTTC.

The chain carries TRBV5-1 and TRBJ1-5; D gene uncertain. There are 15 residues in the CDR3. Germline V gene sequence: CDR1 SGHRS, CDR2 YFSETQ. Trimming stripped 0 bases from V and 5 bases from J, with 12 bases between. The CDR3 spells CASSLEGREHQPQHF. CDR3 DNA sequence: TGCGCCAGCAGCTTGGAAGGGCGGGAACATCAGCCCCAGCATTTT.

This clonotype has just one count. The CDR3 loop reads CASSADQTIEAFF. CDR3 sequence (DNA): TGTGCCAGCAGCGCGGACCAGACGATTGAAGCTTTCTTT. This chain joins TRBV7-6 and TRBJ1-1; D unresolved. V lost 5 bases, J lost 7 bases, and 14 bases lay in between. This CDR3 is built from 13 residues. CDR1 is SGHVS, CDR2 FNYEAQ, per germline.

On this clonotype itself: No conserved phenylalanine or tryptophan is present at the end of the CDR3, so a read error is the likely explanation. Because the CDR3's place on the DNA is in doubt, the DNA is left out and the CDR3 is given as listed by TCRdb. The chain links TRBV5-6 to TRBJ2-7; TRBD1 is the table's D call, not checked against the DNA. Germline V lookup: CDR1 SGHDT, CDR2 YYEEEE. The CDR3 extends over 8 residues, inclusive of both ends. The chain's CDR3 is CASSLEDR.

The chain is built from TRBV9 and TRBJ2-5; 13 bases map to TRBD2. Germline trimming cut 4 bases from V and 4 bases from J; bases unmatched to any gene: 7. The CDR3 has 16 residues. From germline, CDR1 is SGDLS and CDR2 YYNGEE. DNA of the CDR3: TGTGCCAGCAGCTCCAGGACTAGCGGGAGTGGAGAGACCCAGTACTTC. Encoded protein: CASSSRTSGSGETQYF.

Ten or more counts support this clonotype. Written as DNA, the CDR3 is TGTGCCAGCAGTCCACCTGCGGGAGTAGACGAGCAGTACTTC. As protein: CASSPPAGVDEQYF. The J gene is TRBJ2-7, the V gene TRBV11-2; TRBD2 aligns across 7 bases. V lost 6 bases to trimming and J lost 5 bases; unmatched junction nucleotides: 10. The CDR3 consists of 14 residues. CDR1 is SGHAT, CDR2 FQNNGV, per germline.

This clonotype was detected ten times or more. V and J are TRBV6-6 and TRBJ1-2; D unclear. Trimming removed 2 bases from V and 4 bases from J, with 5 bases in between. Germline V gene lookup returns CDR1 MNHNY and CDR2 SVGAGI (reference sequence). CDR3 length: 12 residues. This CDR3 is CASSYLSYGYTF. CDR3 bases: TGTGCCAGCAGTTACCTTTCCTATGGCTACACCTTC.

Concerning this clonotype: A clone one base away is much larger, so this may be a read error. This CDR3 fails to terminate in the conserved phenylalanine or tryptophan, so it likely reflects a read error. The chain has TRBV4-1 and TRBJ2-7; D gene ambiguous. The CDR3 contains 13 residues. From germline, CDR1 is MGHRA and CDR2 YSYEKL. Trimming left V 1 base short and J 6 bases short, with 10 bases between. CDR3 in DNA: TGCGCCAGCAGCCAAGCACAGCCAACCGAGCAGTACCTC. Translation: CASSQAQPTEQYL.

At least ten counts were recorded for this clonotype. The genes are TRBV6-2 or TRBV6-3 and TRBJ1-1; perhaps TRBD1 as D (6 bases). Germline V gives CDR1 MNHEY, CDR2 SVGEGT. The CDR3 covers 13 residues. V gave up 0 bases and J gave up 4 bases, with 6 bases separating them. The CDR3: CASSYSGGTEAFF. The CDR3 nucleotides read TGTGCCAGCAGTTACTCAGGGGGCACTGAAGCTTTCTTT.

The chain joins TRBV9 to TRBJ2-3; D unresolved. V lost 6 bases and J lost 2, with 13 bases in between. CDR3 size: 14 residues. Germline V gene lookup returns CDR1 SGDLS and CDR2 YYNGEE. CDR3 amino acids: CASTPDGLTDTQYF. CDR3 bases: TGTGCCAGCACCCCCGACGGGCTCACAGATACGCAGTATTTT.

The V call is TRBV29-1, the J call TRBJ2-2; 9 bases match TRBD2. Per the germline V gene, CDR1 is SQVTM and CDR2 is ANQGSEA. The CDR3 consists of 15 residues. Germline trimming cut 6 bases from V and 6 bases from J; bases unmatched to any gene: 11. CDR3 in amino acids: CSVADSGSAAGELFF. The CDR3 DNA follows: TGCAGCGTGGCCGATAGCGGGAGCGCGGCCGGGGAGCTGTTTTTT.

This clonotype was found many times. The chain joins TRBV19 to TRBJ1-6, with TRBD1 matching over 8 bases. Looked up from germline, CDR1 is LNHDA and CDR2 is SQIVND (reference sequence). V gave up 6 bases and J gave up 5 bases; unmatched junction bases: 3. The CDR3 totals 14 residues. The CDR3 bases are TGTGCCAGTAGGAAGGACAGGGATAATTCACCCCTCCACTTT. It specifies CASRKDRDNSPLHF.

The sample holds many counts of this clonotype. The CDR3 loop reads CASSSSKETQYF. In DNA form, the CDR3 reads TGTGCCAGCAGTTCGAGCAAAGAGACCCAGTACTTC. V is TRBV6-2 or TRBV6-3 and J is TRBJ2-5; D call uncertain. In germline, CDR1 is MNHEY, CDR2 SVGEGT. V dropped 4 bases and J dropped 3 bases, with 6 bases sitting between them. The CDR3 is made up of 12 amino acids.

This rearrangement joins TRBV29-1 to TRBJ1-2, with TRBD1 matching over 9 bases. With 8 bases clipped from V and 6 bases from J, the junction kept 7 bases outside the gene matches. Germline-derived CDR1 and CDR2 are SQVTM and ANQGSEA. This CDR3 comprises 12 residues. Here the CDR3 reads CSYLTGGHGYTF. In DNA, the CDR3 is TGCAGCTATCTCACAGGGGGCCATGGCTACACCTTC.

This clonotype was counted ten times or more. The chain joins TRBV7-2 to TRBJ2-7; D perhaps matches TRBD2 (6 bases). With 3 bases removed from V and 4 bases from J, the gap between germline ends came to 16 bases. This CDR3 is 15 amino acids long. Germline V gene sequence: CDR1 SGHTA, CDR2 FQGNSA. The chain's CDR3 is CASSFQEGAHYEQYF. The CDR3 DNA is TGTGCCAGCAGCTTCCAGGAGGGAGCCCATTACGAGCAGTACTTC.

The rearrangement uses TRBV5-5 and TRBJ1-2, with 9 bases matching TRBD1. J gave up 1 base and V 4 bases, and 23 bases lay outside the gene matches. The CDR3 length is 21 residues. Per the germline V gene, CDR1 is SGHKS and CDR2 is YYEKEE (reference sequence). The CDR3 nucleotides are TGTGCCAGCAGCCCCCCGGGAGGCGACACCGGGGACAGGGCGCTTAACTATGGCTACACCTTC. Its protein is CASSPPGGDTGDRALNYGYTF.

This clonotype was seen repeatedly, ten times or more. This chain links TRBV10-3 with TRBJ2-7; 7 nucleotides line up with TRBD2. The CDR3 loop spans 15 amino acids. The germline V gene encodes CDR1 ENHRY and CDR2 SYGVKD. V dropped 1 base and J dropped 2; count of bases not matched to a gene: 5. The CDR3 reads CAISELSGGAYEQYF. The CDR3, as DNA: TGTGCCATCAGTGAGTTATCGGGAGGAGCCTACGAGCAGTACTTC.

The rearrangement uses TRBV29-1 and TRBJ1-1; D possibly corresponds to TRBD1 (5 bases). In germline, CDR1 is SQVTM, CDR2 ANQGSEA. Between the trimmed V and J ends, which lost 4 bases and 5 bases, there was a span of 17 bases. This CDR3 contains 14 residues. The CDR3 loop is CSVGYGDPGTEAFF. CDR3 nucleotides: TGCAGCGTTGGGTATGGGGACCCGGGGACTGAAGCTTTCTTT. Drawing the rest from reference TRBV29-1 and TRBJ1-1, the complete variable domain is SAVISQKPSRDICQRGTSLTIQCQVDSQVTMMFWYRQQPGQSLTLIATANQGSEATYESGFVIDKFPISRPNLTFSTLTVSNMSPEDSSIYLCSVGYGDPGTEAFFGQGTRLTVV.

In its sample, this clonotype was seen many times. The chain combines TRBV6-1 with TRBJ1-2; no reliable D call. The germline gives CDR1 MNHNS, CDR2 SASEGT. The length of the CDR3 is 14 residues. V dropped 4 bases and J dropped 3 bases, with 12 bases sitting between them. CDR3 in amino acids: CASSGSQTYYGYTF. The DNA of the CDR3 is TGTGCCAGCAGTGGCAGCCAGACTTACTATGGCTACACCTTC.